This T cell receptor beta chain was recovered during a study of regulatory T cells in long-lasting Graves disease. This clonotype was observed a few times. Its antigen is currently unknown. Sample time point: newly diagnosed GD, antithyroid drugs for less than 3 months. The TCR library was prepared using RNA isolated from PBMCs. Germline loops: CDR1 MNHEY, CDR2 SMNVEV (reference sequence). J gave up 6 bases and V 6 bases, and 9 bases lay outside the gene matches. The CDR3 loop spans 15 amino acids. Study-wide results and caveats: TRBV28 was favored in persistent disease, as were TRBJ1-2 and TRBJ2-5.

Through Arm-PCR of CDR3 regions and iRepertoire HTBI primers, TCR beta libraries were built. TCRdb reanalysed the multiplex PCR reads using MiXCR and keeps one entry per CDR3 protein. Of 300,000 to 400,000 distinct CDR3 sequences listed, approximately 15% are singletons. This sample also belongs to another study, concerning T cells in Graves' hyperthyroidism and ophthalmopathy. That source notes: Researchers ran a first-round RT-PCR on the TCR CDR3 using the HTBI primer set. Also found in blood were most expanded thyroid clonotypes above 0.001. Ophthalmopathy was told apart from stable hyperthyroidism by a 13 V-J model.

The input for sequencing was peripheral blood mononuclear cells (PBMCs), taken at new diagnosis, from a patient treated with antithyroid drugs. The V call is TRBV27, the J call TRBJ2-1; 9 bases map to TRBD2. The sequence was obtained from a man aged 35-49 years with Graves disease. The CDR3 DNA follows: TGTGCCAGCAGGGGTTGGGGACTAGCTCGCAATGAGCAGTTCTTC. Residues: CASRGWGLARNEQFF.